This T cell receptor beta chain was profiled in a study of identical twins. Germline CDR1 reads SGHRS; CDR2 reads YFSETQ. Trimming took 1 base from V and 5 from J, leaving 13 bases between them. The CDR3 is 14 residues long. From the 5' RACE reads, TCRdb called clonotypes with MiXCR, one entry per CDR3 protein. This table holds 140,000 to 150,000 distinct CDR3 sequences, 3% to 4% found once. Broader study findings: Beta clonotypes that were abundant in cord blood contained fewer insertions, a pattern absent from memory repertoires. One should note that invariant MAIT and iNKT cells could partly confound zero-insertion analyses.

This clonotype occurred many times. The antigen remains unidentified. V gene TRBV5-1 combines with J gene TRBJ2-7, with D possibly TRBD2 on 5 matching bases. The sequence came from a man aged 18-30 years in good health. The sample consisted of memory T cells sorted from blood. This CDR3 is CASSLREGWDEQYF. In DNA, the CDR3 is TGCGCCAGCAGCTTGCGGGAAGGGTGGGACGAGCAGTACTTC.